This T cell receptor beta chain was captured by sequencing in a study of blood T cell repertoires in COVID-19. The wider study: COVID-19 samples from acute and convalescent phases originated in the United States, Italy and Spain. PBMCs, B-cell-depleted T cells, or T cells were the source of the cDNA or gDNA that made up the material.

Germline values: CDR1 KGHSH, CDR2 LQKENI. Between the trimmed V and J ends, which lost 3 bases and 6 bases, there was a span of 17 bases. CDR3 length: 16 residues. Authors' methods: Amplification from reference gene primers served as the basis for estimated nucleated cell counts. The repertoire was sequenced with immunoSEQ multiplex PCR; TCRdb's copy has only in-frame clones and lacks some. D and trimming come from the DNA, and the V and J calls and clone size come from that table. The sample gives around 150,000 clones, 84% of which show up once; around 2.1% is in the top ten. The source is a man between 70 and 80 years old with acute or convalescent COVID-19. Sequencing used peripheral blood. The V and J genes are TRBV18 and TRBJ2-2; D possibly corresponds to TRBD2 (5 bases). The CDR3 DNA sequence: TGTGCCAGCTCACCTGGTGGAACGCGGGCCCCCGGGGAGCTGTTTTTT. As protein: CASSPGGTRAPGELFF.